One and the same sample provided the 10 T cell receptor beta chains below, sequenced in a study of shared clonotypes between healthy human individuals. The repertoire was sequenced with immunoSEQ multiplex PCR; TCRdb's copy has only in-frame clones and lacks some. Among over a million clones listed, 98% to 99% were seen once. Sequencing used naive CD4+ T cells sorted from blood. Subset: CD45RA+ positively selected. The receptors originated from a man in his thirties or forties in good health.

This chain connects TRBV30 to TRBJ2-5; a possible D gene is TRBD2 (5 bases). V lost 2 bases and J lost 1, with 11 bases in between. CDR3 size: 14 residues. Germline CDR1 and CDR2: GTSNPN and SVGIG (reference sequence). The CDR3 reads CAWSIASSQETQYF. Here the CDR3 DNA reads TGTGCCTGGAGTATCGCTAGCAGCCAAGAGACCCAGTACTTC.

The J gene is TRBJ2-7, the V gene TRBV9, with D possibly matching TRBD2 (7 bases). CDR1 SGDLS and CDR2 YYNGEE come from the germline V gene. The CDR3 runs to 15 residues. Trimming removed 4 bases at V and 4 bases at J, with 18 bases between. The CDR3 sequence: CASSRLGGDAYEQYF. The CDR3, as DNA: TGTGCCAGCAGCCGACTAGGGGGGGATGCTTACGAGCAGTACTTC.

Comments on this clone: Other DNA sequences in this specimen translate into the identical CDR3. The chain recombines TRBV5-1 with TRBJ2-7; a possible D gene is TRBD2 (6 bases). CDR1 is SGHRS, CDR2 YFSETQ, per germline. V lost 5 bases, J lost 2 bases, and 11 bases lay in between. There are 13 residues in the CDR3. The CDR3 here is CASSSAGTYEQYF. In nucleotides, the CDR3 is TGCGCCAGCAGTTCGGCGGGAACCTACGAGCAGTACTTC.

Concerning this clone: This sample includes further DNA sequences coding for the same CDR3. The chain's CDR3 is CASSPGANQPQHF. CDR3 DNA sequence: TGTGCCAGCTCACCCGGGGCCAATCAGCCCCAGCATTTT. The chain recombines TRBV18 with TRBJ1-5; possibly TRBD1 for D (5 bases). The CDR3 covers 13 residues. Trimming took 3 bases from V and 3 from J, leaving 6 bases between them. Germline loops: CDR1 KGHSH, CDR2 LQKENI.

The chain uses TRBV28 and TRBJ2-2; TRBD2 agrees at 11 bases. The CDR3 contains 20 residues. Germline V gene lookup returns CDR1 MDHEN and CDR2 SYDVKM. With V trimmed by 3 bases and J by 1 base, 13 bases remained unmatched. The CDR3 DNA is TGTGCCAGCAGTTTCTATATGTTACTAGCGGGAGATGGGAACACCGGGGAGCTGTTTTTT. The encoded protein is CASSFYMLLAGDGNTGELFF.

The gene calls are TRBV5-4 and TRBJ2-7; D assignment may be TRBD1 or TRBD2 (5 bases each). The CDR3 consists of 15 residues. V was shortened by 3 bases and J by 1 base, with 14 bases between the two germline ends. Germline V gene data show CDR1 as SGHNT and CDR2 as YYREEE (reference sequence). CDR3 in amino acids: CASSSPGTQSYEQYF. The CDR3, as DNA: TGTGCCAGCAGCTCACCCGGGACCCAGTCCTACGAGCAGTACTTC.

The chain joins TRBV7-9 to TRBJ2-7; D gene uncertain. CDR1 SEHNR and CDR2 FQNEAQ come from the germline V gene (reference sequence). CDR3 length: 13 residues. V lost 1 base and J 5 bases, leaving 9 bases between the germline ends. The CDR3 DNA sequence: TGTGCCAGCAGCTTAGTAATCCCCGACGAGCAGTACTTC. Translation gives CASSLVIPDEQYF.

This clone appeared once. This CDR3 reads CASSLGQIYSGANVLTF. CDR3 bases: TGTGCCAGCAGCTTGGGACAGATTTACTCTGGGGCCAACGTCCTGACTTTC. The chain recombines TRBV5-4 with TRBJ2-6; tentatively, D is TRBD1 (5 bases). Germline values: CDR1 SGHNT, CDR2 YYREEE (reference sequence). V gave up 0 bases and J gave up 0 bases, with 10 bases separating them. CDR3 size: 17 residues.

V is TRBV9 and J is TRBJ2-4; TRBD1 might be the D (5 bases). The V gene lost 0 bases and the J gene lost 7 bases, with 8 bases spanning the gap. This CDR3 comprises 13 residues. Germline V gene data show CDR1 as SGDLS and CDR2 as YYNGEE. CDR3 DNA: TGTGCCAGCAGCGTAGATCCAGGGAACATTCAGTACTTC. This translates into CASSVDPGNIQYF.

This chain joins TRBV5-5 and TRBJ2-2; D unresolved. Trimming took 4 bases from V and 3 from J, leaving 19 bases between them. The CDR3 has 17 residues. Germline V gives CDR1 SGHKS, CDR2 YYEKEE (reference sequence). In nucleotides, the CDR3 is TGTGCCAGCAGCCCCCGTTCGGCTGGAGCGCACACCGGGGAGCTGTTTTTT. Residues: CASSPRSAGAHTGELFF.